Listed below are T cell receptor beta chains from one sample, sequenced in a study of blood T cell repertoires in COVID-19. TCRdb's table, derived via immunoSEQ multiplex PCR, lists solely in-frame clones and lacks some. This table has roughly 30,000 clones, approximately 80% appearing once. The sequenced material came from peripheral blood. Receptor source: a woman of 80 years or more with acute or convalescent COVID-19. Each CDR3 is given with its conserved first and last residue. A D gene is named only where the DNA matches it firmly. Clone size, where shown, is once, few, many, or a class for clones that have expanded.

>TRBV27|few|TRBJ2-7|TRBD1
TGTGCCAGCAGTTTCTTGGGACAGGGGTACGAGCAGTACTTC
CASSFLGQGYEQYF
>TRBV5-1|NA|TRBJ1-2|NA
TGCGCCAGCAGCTTGGCCGGGCAGGGAGGTGGCTACACCTTC
CASSLAGQGGGYTF
>TRBV18|few|TRBJ2-7|NA
TGTGCCAGCTCACCTATCGGGAGAATCCACGAGCAGTACTTC
CASSPIGRIHEQYF
>TRBV28|NA|TRBJ1-2|NA
TGTGCCAGCAGTTTATGGCCTCAGGGTACCTATGGCTACACCTTC
CASSLWPQGTYGYTF
>TRBV16|few|TRBJ2-1|TRBD2
TGTGCCAGCAGCCCCACGGGGGGCTCCTACAATGAGCAGTTCTTC
CASSPTGGSYNEQFF
>TRBV30|NA|TRBJ2-2|TRBD2
TGTGCCTCCACCAGGTCGGCTAGCGGGGTCTACACCGGGGAGCTGTTTTTT
CASTRSASGVYTGELFF
>TRBV15|NA|TRBJ2-3|TRBD1
TGTGCCACCAGCAGAGCAACCCCGACAGGGTTCGTCACAGATACGCAGTATTTT
CATSRATPTGFVTDTQYF
>TRBV28|NA|TRBJ1-5|TRBD1
TGTGCCAGCAGTTTAGAGGACAGGCACAATCAGCCCCAGCATTTT
CASSLEDRHNQPQHF
>TRBV27|NA|TRBJ1-6|TRBD1
TGTGCCAGCAGTTCGGACAGGGAGTATAATTCACCCCTCCACTTT
CASSSDREYNSPLHF
>TRBV25-1|NA|TRBJ1-1|NA
TGTGCCAGCAGTGAATGGTCAGGAACCACTGAAGCTTTCTTT
CASSEWSGTTEAFF
>TRBV29-1|NA|TRBJ2-2|TRBD2
TGCAGCGGCCGATCGGGACTAGCGGAGGGGGGGGAGCTGTTTTTT
CSGRSGLAEGGELFF
>TRBV12-5|NA|TRBJ2-7|NA
TGTGCTAGTGCCCAGGGGCCCGCCTACGAGCAGTACTTC
CASAQGPAYEQYF
>TRBV6-4|NA|TRBJ2-7|NA
TGTGCCAGCAGTGCTCCGTACGAGCAGTACTTC
CASSAPYEQYF
>TRBV5-1|NA|TRBJ2-7|TRBD1
TGCGCCAGCAGGGGATACGAGACAGGGGGCCTCGAGCAGTACTTC
CASRGYETGGLEQYF
>TRBV19|NA|TRBJ2-3|NA
TGTGCCAGTAGTACCCTTTCTGGCACAGATACGCAGTATTTT
CASSTLSGTDTQYF
>TRBV10-2|NA|TRBJ1-5|NA
TGCGCCAGCAGTGAGACGGGGAAGAATCAGCCCCAGCATTTT
CASSETGKNQPQHF
>TRBV28|NA|TRBJ1-5|NA
TGTGCCAGCAGTTTAACCCTCTGGGGGCAGACCAATCAGCCCCAGCATTTT
CASSLTLWGQTNQPQHF
>TRBV6-2/TRBV6-3|NA|TRBJ1-5|TRBD1
TGTGCCAGCAGTTACGACCTAAAAGGGGGCTCGGTTCAGCCCCAGCATTTT
CASSYDLKGGSVQPQHF
>TRBV29-1|NA|TRBJ2-1|NA
TGCAGCGTTGCCCCCCTCCCTAATGAGCAGTTCTTC
CSVAPLPNEQFF
>TRBV19|NA|TRBJ2-7|NA
TGTGCCAGAGTCTTAACAGAACCGAACTCCTACGAGCAGTACTTC
CARVLTEPNSYEQYF
>TRBV15|medium-sized|TRBJ2-7|NA
TGTGCCACCAGCAGAGATACCCAGGGATCCTACGAGCAGTACTTC
CATSRDTQGSYEQYF
>TRBV7-9|once|TRBJ1-1|TRBD1
TGTGCCAGCAGCCAGGACAGGGGGTCCCGTGAAGCTTTCTTT
CASSQDRGSREAFF
>TRBV23-1|NA|TRBJ1-1|NA
TGCGCCAGCAGTCAAATGTGGACTCCCCGGGGGACTGAAGCTTTCTTT
CASSQMWTPRGTEAFF
>TRBV29-1|NA|TRBJ2-3|TRBD1
TGCAGCCTGGGAGGACAGGGCCTTCTAGATACGCAGTATTTT
CSLGGQGLLDTQYF
>TRBV5-1|once|TRBJ2-7|TRBD2
TGCGCCAGCAGCTTGGTGGGGGGGACGAGCTCCTACGAGCAGTACTTC
CASSLVGGTSSYEQYF
>TRBV3-1/TRBV3-2|NA|TRBJ2-3|TRBD2
TGTGCCAGCAGCCACGGGGGGGGTACGCAGTATTTT
CASSHGGGTQYF
>TRBV7-3|NA|TRBJ2-3|NA
TGTGCCAGCAGCTCACCGGCAGGTAGCACAGATACGCAGTATTTT
CASSSPAGSTDTQYF